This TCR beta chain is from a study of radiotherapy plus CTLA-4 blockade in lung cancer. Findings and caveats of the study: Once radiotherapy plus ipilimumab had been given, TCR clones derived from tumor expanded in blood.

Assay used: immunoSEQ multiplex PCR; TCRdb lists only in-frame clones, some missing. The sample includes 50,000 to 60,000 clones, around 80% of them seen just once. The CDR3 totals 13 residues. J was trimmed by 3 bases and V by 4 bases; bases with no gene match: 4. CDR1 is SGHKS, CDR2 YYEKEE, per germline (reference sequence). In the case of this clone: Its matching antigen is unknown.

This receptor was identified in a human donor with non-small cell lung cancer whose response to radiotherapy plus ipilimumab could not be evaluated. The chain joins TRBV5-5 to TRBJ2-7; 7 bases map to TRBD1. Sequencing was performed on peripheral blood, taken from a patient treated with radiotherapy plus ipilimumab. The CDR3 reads CASSKGQIYEQYF. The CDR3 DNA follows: TGTGCCAGCAGCAAGGGACAGATCTACGAGCAGTACTTC.